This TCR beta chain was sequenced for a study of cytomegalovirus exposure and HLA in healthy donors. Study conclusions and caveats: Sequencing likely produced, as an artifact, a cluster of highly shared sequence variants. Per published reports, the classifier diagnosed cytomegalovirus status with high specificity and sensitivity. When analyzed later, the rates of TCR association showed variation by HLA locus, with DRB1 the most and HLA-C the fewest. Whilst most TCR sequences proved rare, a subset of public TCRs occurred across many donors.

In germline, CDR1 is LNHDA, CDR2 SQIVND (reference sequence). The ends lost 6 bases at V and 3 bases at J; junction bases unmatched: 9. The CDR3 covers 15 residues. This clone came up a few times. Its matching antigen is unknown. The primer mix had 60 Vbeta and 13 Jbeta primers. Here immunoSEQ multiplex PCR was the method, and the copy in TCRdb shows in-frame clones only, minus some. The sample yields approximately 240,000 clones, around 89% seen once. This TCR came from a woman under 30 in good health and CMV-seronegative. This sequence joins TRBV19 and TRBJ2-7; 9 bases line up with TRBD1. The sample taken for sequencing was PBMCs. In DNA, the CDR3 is TGTGCCAGTAGAACAGGGGGCGCAGGAATCTACGAGCAGTACTTC. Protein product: CASRTGGAGIYEQYF.